This TCR beta chain was documented in a study of OX40 agonist ivuxolimab in advanced cancers. The germline V and J ends were trimmed by 0 bases and 3 bases, with 9 bases remaining between them. The germline CDR1 and CDR2 sequences are LNHNV and YYDKDF (reference sequence). The CDR3 runs to 14 residues. Generated by immunoSEQ multiplex PCR, the TCRdb table keeps only in-frame clones and is missing some. The table includes around 80,000 clones, 85% to 90% detected once. The chain joins TRBV15 to TRBJ2-7; D remains ambiguous. The sequence came from an adult with an advanced solid tumor such as melanoma, head and neck, liver or kidney cancer. The sample here was CD4+ or CD8+ T cells sorted from blood, taken in a trial of the OX40 agonist ivuxolimab. Here the CDR3 DNA reads TGTGCCACCAGCAGAGATTTGGGCAGCTACGAGCAGTACTTC. Its protein product is CATSRDLGSYEQYF.